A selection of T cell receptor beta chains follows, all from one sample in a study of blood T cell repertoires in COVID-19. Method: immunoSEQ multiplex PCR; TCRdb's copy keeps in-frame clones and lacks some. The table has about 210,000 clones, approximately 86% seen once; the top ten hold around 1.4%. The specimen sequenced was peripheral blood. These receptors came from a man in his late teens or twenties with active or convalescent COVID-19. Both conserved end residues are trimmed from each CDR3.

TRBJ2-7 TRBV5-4 ASSLAADYEQY
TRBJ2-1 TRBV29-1 SVGGASGHTYNEQF
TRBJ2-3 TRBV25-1 ASTGGISTDTQY
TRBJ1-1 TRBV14 ASSQVQGLGTEAF
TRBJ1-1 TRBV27 ASSLSQGGMNTEAF
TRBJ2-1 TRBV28 ASSLYSGYTGNEQF
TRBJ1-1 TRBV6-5 ASRRGQVNTEAF
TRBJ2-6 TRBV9 ASSDGQGLTGANVLT
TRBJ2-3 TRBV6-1 ASGDKTGTDTQY
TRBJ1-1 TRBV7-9 ASSSPLGGERSTEAF
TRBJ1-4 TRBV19 ASSILRSDRGVEKLF
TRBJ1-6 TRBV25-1 ASRRRNNSPLH
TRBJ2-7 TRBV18 ASSSRGTDSYEQY
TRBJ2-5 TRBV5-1 ASSLVGETQY
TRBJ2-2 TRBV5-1 ASSPSGVTGELF
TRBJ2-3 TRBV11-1 ASSLNTGRDTQY
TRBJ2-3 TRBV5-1 ASSLVSSGSGTDTQY
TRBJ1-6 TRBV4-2 ASSQDDTRTTYSPLH
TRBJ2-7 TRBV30 AWSIGGRATYEQY
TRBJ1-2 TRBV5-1 ASSLDRAAGGYT
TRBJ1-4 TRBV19 ASSRTGNEKLF
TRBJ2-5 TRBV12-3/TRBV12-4 ATRWGEETQY
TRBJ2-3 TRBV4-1 ASSQEAVAGFGTDTQY
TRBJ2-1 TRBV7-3 ASSLGGGPYNEQF
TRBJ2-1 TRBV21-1 ASTTSGGGPSIEQF
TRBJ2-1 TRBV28 ASIAPSELLDEQF
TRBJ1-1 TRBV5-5 ASSFYWGPMNTEAF
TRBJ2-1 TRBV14 ASSPPGTSGAYNEQF
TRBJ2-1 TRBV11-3 ASSATSGPYNEQF
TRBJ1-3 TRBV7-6 ASSLAGGRSSGNTIY
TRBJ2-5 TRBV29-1 SVEGGGDQY
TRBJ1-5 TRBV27 ASRPTYTTQPQH
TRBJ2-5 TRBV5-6 ASREWGEAEETQY
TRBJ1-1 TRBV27 ASRPDRANTEAF
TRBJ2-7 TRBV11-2 ASTRDRGPGEQY
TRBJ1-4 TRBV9 ASSPDRANEKLF
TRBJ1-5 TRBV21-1 ASSKGRGGPRWTQPQH
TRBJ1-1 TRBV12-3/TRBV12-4 ASSRTGTLEAF
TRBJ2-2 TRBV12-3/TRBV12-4 ASSLNRELF
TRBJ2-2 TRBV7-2 ASSLGSTNTGELF
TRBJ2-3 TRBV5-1 ASSLGRGRDTQY
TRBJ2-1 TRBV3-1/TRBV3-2 ASSQDSLAGNDYNEQF
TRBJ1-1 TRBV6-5 AIADSGGARTEAF
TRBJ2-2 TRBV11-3 ASRLGVGELF
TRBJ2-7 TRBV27 ASKQGGNEQY
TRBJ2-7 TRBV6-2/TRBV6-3 ASSYKSLNLNYEQY
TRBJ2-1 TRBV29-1 SASVNEQF
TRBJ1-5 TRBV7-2 ASSSQGYSGDQPQH
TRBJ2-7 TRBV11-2 ASKLGRSAYEQY
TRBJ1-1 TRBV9 ASSVDISGRVNTEAF